Following are 6 T cell receptor beta chains from one sample sequenced in a study of cytomegalovirus exposure and HLA in healthy donors. 13 Jbeta primers and 60 Vbeta primers were used for the PCR. Clones were read by immunoSEQ multiplex PCR, and TCRdb kept only the in-frame ones, dropping some. This sample has 25,000 to 40,000 clones, with 35% to 55% found just once. The source material was PBMCs. These receptor sequences come from a woman aged 45 to 65 in good health and CMV-seronegative.

CDR3 protein: CASSLSGTLLLPQHF. The CDR3 DNA is TGTGCCAGCAGTTTGTCGGGAACCCTCTTATTACCCCAGCATTTT. The rearrangement joins TRBV28 to TRBJ1-5; the D is unclear. CDR3 length equals 15 residues. The V end lost 3 bases, the J end lost 10 bases, and 19 bases lay between the germline ends. CDR1 is MDHEN, CDR2 SYDVKM, per germline.

The J gene is TRBJ2-1, the V gene TRBV5-1, with TRBD2 identical over 7 bases. This CDR3 comprises 15 residues. J lost 8 bases, V lost 1 base, and 9 bases had no gene match. The germline V gene encodes CDR1 SGHRS and CDR2 YFSETQ. The CDR3 nucleotides are TGCGCCAGCAGCTTGCGGGGCGGGAGCAGCGATGAGCAGTTCTTC. It encodes CASSLRGGSSDEQFF.

V is TRBV6-6 and J is TRBJ2-5; 8 nucleotides agree with TRBD1. V was clipped by 2 bases and J by 6 bases; unmatched bases: 5. Germline loops: CDR1 MNHNY, CDR2 SVGAGI (reference sequence). The CDR3 is made up of 14 amino acids. The CDR3 nucleotides are TGTGCCAGCAGTTACCCGGACAGGGCGAAGACCCAGTACTTC. Amino acids: CASSYPDRAKTQYF.

The chain links TRBV19 to TRBJ2-5; TRBD1 aligns across 9 bases. Germline loops: CDR1 LNHDA, CDR2 SQIVND (reference sequence). The CDR3 is 16 amino acids. Trimming took 3 bases from V and 5 from J; bases not matched to a gene: 10. In nucleotides, the CDR3 is TGTGCCAGTAGTATGGGGGACAGGGTGACCTTGGAGACCCAGTACTTC. Translated: CASSMGDRVTLETQYF.

This chain links TRBV12-5 with TRBJ1-3; 12 bases map to TRBD1. V dropped 3 bases and J dropped 0; count of bases not matched to a gene: 9. Germline V lookup: CDR1 LGHNT, CDR2 FRNRAP. This CDR3 region has 19 residues. The CDR3 here is CASGFTPGQGAVSGNTIYF. CDR3 DNA sequence: TGTGCTAGTGGTTTTACTCCGGGACAGGGGGCTGTCTCTGGAAACACCATATATTTT.

The chain carries TRBV5-4 and TRBJ2-5, with 9 bases lining up with TRBD2. The V segment lost 2 bases and the J segment 1 base; nucleotides outside the gene matches: 3. This CDR3 has 15 amino acids. CDR1 SGHNT and CDR2 YYREEE come from the germline V gene (reference sequence). The CDR3 region is CASSFGAGGQETQYF. The CDR3 DNA is TGTGCCAGCAGCTTCGGAGCGGGGGGCCAAGAGACCCAGTACTTC.